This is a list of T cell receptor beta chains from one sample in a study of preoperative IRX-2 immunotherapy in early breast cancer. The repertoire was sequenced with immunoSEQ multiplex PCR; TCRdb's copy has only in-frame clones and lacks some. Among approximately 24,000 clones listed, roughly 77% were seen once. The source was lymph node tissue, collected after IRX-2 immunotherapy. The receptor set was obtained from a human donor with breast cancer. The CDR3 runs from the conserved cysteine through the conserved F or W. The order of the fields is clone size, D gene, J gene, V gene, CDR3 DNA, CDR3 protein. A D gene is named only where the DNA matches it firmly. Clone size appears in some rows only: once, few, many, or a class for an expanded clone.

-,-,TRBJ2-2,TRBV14,TGTGCCAGCAGCCAAGGCATCAGGTCAAACAGCCTCCCCGGGGAGCTGTTTTTT,CASSQGIRSNSLPGELFF
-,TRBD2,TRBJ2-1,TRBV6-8,TGTGCCAGCAGTTACTCGCGGGGGAGCTCCTACAATGAGCAGTTCTTC,CASSYSRGSSYNEQFF
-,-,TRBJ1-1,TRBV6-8,TGTGCCAGCAGACTGGGACAGAACACTGAAGCTTTCTTT,CASRLGQNTEAFF
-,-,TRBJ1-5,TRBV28,TGTGCCGCCACGGGGAACAATCAGCCCCAGCATTTT,CAATGNNQPQHF
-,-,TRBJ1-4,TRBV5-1,TGCGCCAGCAGCTTGCAGGGTAGCACTAATGAAAAACTGTTTTTT,CASSLQGSTNEKLFF
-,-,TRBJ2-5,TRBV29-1,TGCAGCGTTGAGAGTTCAGGGAGAGAGACCCAGTACTTC,CSVESSGRETQYF
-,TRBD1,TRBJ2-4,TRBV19,TGTGCCAGTAGTATAGCTTTGGGACAGGAGGCGAACATTCAGTACTTC,CASSIALGQEANIQYF
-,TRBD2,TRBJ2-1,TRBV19,TGTGCCAGTAGTCTTTCCCTAGCGGGGGTTTTAAGGTCCTACAATGAGCAGTTCTTC,CASSLSLAGVLRSYNEQFF
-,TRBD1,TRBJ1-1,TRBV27,TGTGCCAGCAGTTTAAGTAAGGGGGCTAGGACTGAAGCTTTCTTT,CASSLSKGARTEAFF
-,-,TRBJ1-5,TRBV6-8,TGTGCCAGCAGCCTAGGCAGTTTATATAGCAATCAGCCCCAGCATTTT,CASSLGSLYSNQPQHF
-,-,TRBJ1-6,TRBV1,TGCGCCAGCAGTGACAGGAGCTCCTATAATTCACCCCTCCACTTT,CASSDRSSYNSPLHF
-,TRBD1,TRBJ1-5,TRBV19,TGTGCCAGTAGCGGGACAGTAATTCAGCCCCAGCATTTT,CASSGTVIQPQHF
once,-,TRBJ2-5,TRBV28,TGTGCCAGCATGGGCAGCCAAGAGACCCAGTACTTC,CASMGSQETQYF
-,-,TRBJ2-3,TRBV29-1,TGCAGCGTGGGGACAGGACTAGGTAAGCCCCAGTATTTT,CSVGTGLGKPQYF
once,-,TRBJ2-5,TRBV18,TGTGCCAGCTCACTCCCACCCCAAGAGACCCAGTACTTC,CASSLPPQETQYF
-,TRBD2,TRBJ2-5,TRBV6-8,TGTGTGCCAACGGGGGGGATCAGAGAGACCCAGTACTTC,CVPTGGIRETQYF
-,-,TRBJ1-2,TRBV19,TGTGCCAGTAGTCCCGGGTGGGCAGACTATGGCTACACCTTC,CASSPGWADYGYTF
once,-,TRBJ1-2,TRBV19,TGTGCCAGTAGTATAAAGGCAGGTTCCCTAATATACTATGGCTACACCTTC,CASSIKAGSLIYYGYTF
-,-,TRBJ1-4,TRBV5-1,TGCGCCAGCAGCTTGCTCCCTACATCGAGTGAAAAACTGTTTTTT,CASSLLPTSSEKLFF
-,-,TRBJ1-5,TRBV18,TGTGCCAGCTCACCGGGGACAAAGACTCAGCCCCAGCATTTT,CASSPGTKTQPQHF
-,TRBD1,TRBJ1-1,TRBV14,TGTGCCAGCAGCCGAACAGGACAGGGAAGCACTGAAGCTTTCTTT,CASSRTGQGSTEAFF
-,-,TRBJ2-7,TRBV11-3,TGTGCCAGCAGCTTGGGAGGTCAGTGGAGCTCCTACGAGCAGTACTTC,CASSLGGQWSSYEQYF
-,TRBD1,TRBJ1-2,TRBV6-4,TGTGCCAGCAGTGAAGGCGGGATCAGGGGGCGCCGTGGCTACACCTTC,CASSEGGIRGRRGYTF
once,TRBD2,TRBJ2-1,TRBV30,TGTGCCTGGAGGGGAGTTAGCGGGGGGACCAATGAGCAGTTCTTC,CAWRGVSGGTNEQFF
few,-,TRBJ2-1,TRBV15,TGTGCCACCAGCATTTGGGGAGCTGACTACAATGAGCAGTTCTTC,CATSIWGADYNEQFF
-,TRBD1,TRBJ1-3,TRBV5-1,TGCGCCAGCAGCAACGGACAGGGCCTTGGAAACACCATATATTTT,CASSNGQGLGNTIYF
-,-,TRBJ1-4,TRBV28,TGTGCCAGCAGTTTATCGGGTCAGGGGCTTGGGGAAAAACTGTTTTTT,CASSLSGQGLGEKLFF
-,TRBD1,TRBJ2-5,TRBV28,TGTGCCAGCAGCTCCCCCCGGTCAGGGGGACAAGAGACCCAGTACTTC,CASSSPRSGGQETQYF
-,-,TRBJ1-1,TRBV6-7,TGTGCCAGCAGTCCCGCCGGACGGGCGAACACTGAAGCTTTCTTT,CASSPAGRANTEAFF
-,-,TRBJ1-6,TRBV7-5,TGTGCCAGCAGATCCGGGACAGGGGAAGGACCCCTCCACTTT,CASRSGTGEGPLHF
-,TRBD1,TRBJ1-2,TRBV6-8,TGTGCCAGCAGATCAGTGACAGGGGGTATTATTTATGGCTACACCTTC,CASRSVTGGIIYGYTF
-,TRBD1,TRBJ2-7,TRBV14,TGTGCCAGCAGCCCCGGGACAGGCTACGAGCAGTACTTC,CASSPGTGYEQYF
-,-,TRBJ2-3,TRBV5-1,TGCGCCAGCAGCTTGGTGGCCAGCCCTACAGATACGCAGTATTTT,CASSLVASPTDTQYF
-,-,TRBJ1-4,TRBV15,TGTGCCACCAGCTCGTATGGTTCTGGGGAAACTAATGAAAAACTGTTTTTT,CATSSYGSGETNEKLFF
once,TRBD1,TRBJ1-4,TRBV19,TGTGCCAGTAGTATAGTTCCGACAGGGGGAGAACTGTTTTTT,CASSIVPTGGELFF
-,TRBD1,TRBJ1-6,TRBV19,TGTGCCAGTAGTAGGACAGGGGTTCCCGCCCCCCTCCACTTT,CASSRTGVPAPLHF
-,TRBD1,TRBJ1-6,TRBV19,TGTGCCAGTTCGACCGGGACAGGGCAGAGCTCCTATAATTCACCCCTCCACTTT,CASSTGTGQSSYNSPLHF
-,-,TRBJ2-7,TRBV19,TGTGCCAGTAGTATAAGCTGGGACCCGTCCTACGAGCAGTACTTC,CASSISWDPSYEQYF
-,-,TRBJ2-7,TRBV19,TGTGCCAGTAGTATGAGGGGGAACGAGCAGTACTTC,CASSMRGNEQYF
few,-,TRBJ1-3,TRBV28,TGTGCCAGCAGTAATCCCTACAGGTCGGGGGGAAACACCATATATTTT,CASSNPYRSGGNTIYF
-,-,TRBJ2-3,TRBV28,TGTGCCAGCAGTTTAGGGGGCCCAGATACGCAGTATTTT,CASSLGGPDTQYF
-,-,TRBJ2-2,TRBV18,TGTGCCAGCTCACCCCGTGGCGGGGAGAACACCGGGGAGCTGTTTTTT,CASSPRGGENTGELFF